These 8 T cell receptor beta chains originate from one sample sequenced in a study of radiation and T cells in renal cell carcinoma. Repertoires were generated with immunoSEQ multiplex PCR, while TCRdb's copy carries only in-frame clones and drops some. Altogether some 50,000 clones are present, about 80% being singletons, with the ten largest covering around 31%. Time point noted: blood 2 weeks post-SBRT. Specified treatment: 15 Gy SBRT to primary tumor, nephrectomy 4 weeks later. The sequences come from blood, collected from a patient whose treatment included radiotherapy and nephrectomy. The receptors originated from a woman aged 70-85 years with renal cell carcinoma.

The gene calls are TRBV6-5 and TRBJ2-3; 11 positions match TRBD1. The germline V gene encodes CDR1 MNHEY and CDR2 SVGAGI. The CDR3 contains 16 residues. The junction had 6 bases not matched to a gene; V was cut back by 4 bases and J by 3 bases. The CDR3: CASSSLGTGGTDTQYF. Written as DNA, the CDR3 is TGTGCCAGCAGTTCCCTGGGGACAGGGGGAACAGATACGCAGTATTTT.

V usage is TRBV2 and J usage is TRBJ1-2, with D possibly matching TRBD1 (6 bases). Germline CDR1 reads SNHLY; CDR2 reads FYNNEI. The CDR3 sequence is 13 residues long. Trimming left V 7 bases short and J 3 bases short, with 12 bases between. The CDR3 bases are TGTGCCAGCACAACAGGGAACTACTATGGCTACACCTTC. Translated, it gives CASTTGNYYGYTF.

There are a few counts of this clone. This chain uses TRBV11-2 with TRBJ2-7; D perhaps matches TRBD1 (6 bases). Germline CDR1 SGHAT, CDR2 FQNNGV. V lost 5 bases, J lost 2 bases, and 16 bases lay in between. This CDR3 comprises 15 residues. This CDR3 reads CASSQMGRGPYEQYF. CDR3 in DNA: TGTGCCAGCAGCCAGATGGGCAGGGGACCCTACGAGCAGTACTTC.

The chain combines TRBV5-1 with TRBJ1-5; TRBD1 might be the D (5 bases). V was shortened by 0 bases and J by 6 bases, with 13 bases between the two germline ends. The CDR3 consists of 15 residues. Germline CDR1 and CDR2: SGHRS and YFSETQ. CDR3 nucleotide sequence: TGCGCCAGCAGCTTGGACGGGGCAGAGACTCAGCCCCAGCATTTT. Its translation is CASSLDGAETQPQHF. Using reference TRBV5-1 and TRBJ1-5 for the parts outside the CDR3, the full variable domain is KAGVTQTPRYLIKTRGQQVTLSCSPISGHRSVSWYQQTPGQGLQFLFEYFSETQRNKGNFPGRFSGRQFSNSRSEMNVSTLELGDSALYLCASSLDGAETQPQHFGDGTRLSIL.

The CDR3 loop is CASSLGGDGYTF. In DNA form, the CDR3 reads TGTGCCAGCAGTTTGGGAGGGGATGGCTACACCTTC. This chain joins TRBV27 and TRBJ1-2, with D possibly being TRBD1 (5 bases). Trimming removed 3 bases at V and 6 bases at J, with 8 bases between. This CDR3 spans 12 amino acids. Germline CDR1 is MNHEY and CDR2 is SMNVEV (reference sequence).

The chain has TRBV9 and TRBJ2-1, with 9 nucleotides matching TRBD1. The CDR3 extends over 14 amino acids. Germline V CDR1 and CDR2: SGDLS, YYNGEE. After removal of 4 bases from V and 4 bases from J, the junction contained 3 bases not matched to a gene. The CDR3 sequence: CASSTGQGYNEQFF. The CDR3 region has the DNA TGTGCCAGCAGCACGGGACAGGGATACAATGAGCAGTTCTTC.

V usage is TRBV27 and J usage is TRBJ2-2, with no clear D. This CDR3 has 15 residues. V was pared by 0 bases and J by 7 bases, with 12 bases between. CDR1 and CDR2 from the germline V gene are MNHEY and SMNVEV (reference sequence). In DNA form, the CDR3 reads TGTGCCAGCAGTTTATCCCCCAGGCTAATCGGGGAGCTGTTTTTT. Translated, it gives CASSLSPRLIGELFF.

The chain recombines TRBV10-3 with TRBJ2-1; 15 bases map to TRBD2. Germline loops: CDR1 ENHRY, CDR2 SYGVKD. This CDR3 has 18 amino acids. V was pared by 4 bases and J by 7 bases, with 11 bases of the junction left unmatched. CDR3 nucleotides: TGTGCCATCAGTGTGTCCAGAGGACTAGCGGGAGGGAGAAATGAGCAGTTCTTC. It is translated as CAISVSRGLAGGRNEQFF.